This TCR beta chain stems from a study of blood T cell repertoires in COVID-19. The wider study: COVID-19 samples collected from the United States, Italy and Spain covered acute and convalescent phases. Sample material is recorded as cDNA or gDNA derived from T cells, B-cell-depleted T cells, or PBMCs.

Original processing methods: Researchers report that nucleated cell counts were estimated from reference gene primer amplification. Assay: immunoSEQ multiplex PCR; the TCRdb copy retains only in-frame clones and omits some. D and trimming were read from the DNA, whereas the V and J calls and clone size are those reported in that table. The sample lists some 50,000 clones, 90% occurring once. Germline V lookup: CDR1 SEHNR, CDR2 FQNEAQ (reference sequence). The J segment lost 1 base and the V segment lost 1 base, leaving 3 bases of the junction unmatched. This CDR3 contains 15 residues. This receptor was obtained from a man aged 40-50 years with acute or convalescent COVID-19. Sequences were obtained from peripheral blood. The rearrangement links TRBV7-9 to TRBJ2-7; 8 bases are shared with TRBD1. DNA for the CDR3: TGTGCCAGCAGCTTAGACAGGGGGGAATCCTACGAGCAGTACTTC. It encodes CASSLDRGESYEQYF.